This is a list of T cell receptor beta chains from one sample in a study of cytomegalovirus exposure and HLA in healthy donors. Data came from immunoSEQ multiplex PCR; TCRdb stores just in-frame clones and leaves some out. The repertoire holds roughly 220,000 clones, with approximately 80% as singletons. Sequencing was carried out using PBMCs. These receptors were obtained from a young man in good health and CMV-seronegative. Each CDR3 is given with its conserved first and last residue. The D gene is left open where the match is weak. Not all rows give a size; the values are once, few, many and, for expanded clones, a class.

V,J,size,D,DNA,CDR3
TRBV11-2,TRBJ2-7,NA,NA,TGTGCCAGCAGCTTACCCAGGGGCCGGTACGAGCAGTACTTC,CASSLPRGRYEQYF
TRBV7-8,TRBJ2-5,few,NA,TGTGCCAGCAGCTTAGGGAGACAGCAAGAGACCCAGTACTTC,CASSLGRQQETQYF
TRBV29-1,TRBJ1-4,NA,TRBD1,TGCAGCGTCAGGACAGGAGTCCTTTCATCAACTAATGAAAAACTGTTTTTT,CSVRTGVLSSTNEKLFF
TRBV5-1,TRBJ2-1,few,NA,TGCGCCAGCAGCTTGGACTCAACCTACGGTGAGCAGTTCTTC,CASSLDSTYGEQFF
TRBV6-6,TRBJ2-2,NA,TRBD1,TGTGCCAGCAGTTCGGGGACAGGGGCCACCGGGGAGCTGTTTTTT,CASSSGTGATGELFF
TRBV7-8,TRBJ2-7,NA,NA,TGTGCCAGCAGCTTACAGAACACCGTCTCCTACGAGCAGTACTTC,CASSLQNTVSYEQYF
TRBV15,TRBJ2-1,NA,NA,TGTGCCACCAAAGCGGACCCCTTTTACAATGAGCAGTTCTTC,CATKADPFYNEQFF
TRBV14,TRBJ2-7,NA,NA,TGTGCCAGCAGCCCGACTCTCCTCCCCTACGAGCAGTACTTC,CASSPTLLPYEQYF
TRBV6-1,TRBJ2-1,few,NA,TGTGCCAGCAGTGCCCGCGGGGCCTACAATGAGCAGTTCTTC,CASSARGAYNEQFF
TRBV28,TRBJ1-2,NA,TRBD1,TGTGCCAGCAGTTTACAGGGGGCAAGAGGCTACACCTTC,CASSLQGARGYTF
TRBV27,TRBJ2-7,NA,NA,TGTGCCAGCAGTTCCAGGGTGTCCCACGAGCAGTACTTC,CASSSRVSHEQYF
TRBV27,TRBJ1-2,NA,TRBD1,TGTGCCAGCAGTTCCGGGACAGGGTTTTTTTATGGCTACACCTTC,CASSSGTGFFYGYTF
TRBV27,TRBJ2-3,NA,TRBD1,TGTGCCAGCAGAATGACAGGGGGCATGGATACGCAGTATTTT,CASRMTGGMDTQYF
TRBV7-9,TRBJ2-7,NA,NA,TGTTCCAGCAGCTCCCCTTTTTTCTACGAGCAGTACTTC,CSSSSPFFYEQYF
TRBV19,TRBJ1-2,NA,TRBD1,TGTGCCAGTAGTATAGGGACAGGGTCCCTGGCTAACTATGGCTACACCTTC,CASSIGTGSLANYGYTF
TRBV6-6,TRBJ1-4,NA,NA,TGTGCCAGCAGTTGGGGAGGGCGGGGAAAACTGTTTTTT,CASSWGGRGKLFF
TRBV5-5,TRBJ1-1,once,NA,TGTGCCAGCAGCTACTTCGCCGCGAACACTGAAGCTTTCTTT,CASSYFAANTEAFF
TRBV28,TRBJ2-7,NA,NA,TGTGCCAGCAGTGCCTATTACGAGCAGTACTTC,CASSAYYEQYF
TRBV14,TRBJ1-2,NA,NA,TGTGCCAGCAGCCAAGACGCGGGAGCTAACTATGGCTACACCTTC,CASSQDAGANYGYTF
TRBV28,TRBJ2-2,NA,NA,TGTGCCAGCAGACTCCGGACCGGGGAGCTGTTTTTT,CASRLRTGELFF
TRBV11-2,TRBJ1-5,NA,TRBD1,TGTGCCAGCGCTCCGGACAGGGATCAGCCCCAGCATTTT,CASAPDRDQPQHF
TRBV4-1,TRBJ2-7,NA,TRBD1,TGCGCCAGCAGCCACAGGGACAGCCTGACCTACGAGCAGTACTTC,CASSHRDSLTYEQYF
TRBV19,TRBJ1-1,NA,TRBD1,TGTGCCAGTAGAATACAGGGGAAGAACACTGAAGCTTTCTTT,CASRIQGKNTEAFF
TRBV9,TRBJ2-3,NA,NA,TGTGCCAGCAGCGGACCGGGAAGCACAGATACGCAGTATTTT,CASSGPGSTDTQYF
TRBV6-4,TRBJ2-5,few,TRBD2,TGTGCCAGCAGTGCTACGGGGGGACAAGAGACCCAGTACTTC,CASSATGGQETQYF
TRBV7-7,TRBJ2-1,NA,NA,TGTGCTAGCAGCTTGGACAGCTCCCTCAATGAGCAGTTCTTC,CASSLDSSLNEQFF
TRBV7-2,TRBJ1-2,NA,NA,TGTGCCAGCAGCGGACAGAATGGCTACACCTTC,CASSGQNGYTF
TRBV7-9,TRBJ2-1,NA,NA,TGTGCCAGCAGCCCCCGGGGTGACGTAGTAAATGAGCAGTTCTTC,CASSPRGDVVNEQFF
TRBV7-7,TRBJ2-5,NA,TRBD1,TGTGCTAGCAGCTTGGGGACAGGGTCGGAGACCCAGTACTTC,CASSLGTGSETQYF
TRBV6-5,TRBJ1-6,NA,NA,TGTGCCAGCAGTCGGGGAGGACCCCTCCACTTT,CASSRGGPLHF
TRBV2,TRBJ1-1,NA,NA,TGTGCCAGCAGTCGAAGGGGACTGGGGCTGGGCACTGAAGCTTTCTTT,CASSRRGLGLGTEAFF
TRBV19,TRBJ1-5,NA,NA,TGTGCCAGTAGTCTGCGAGGATGGAACCAGCCCCAGCATTTT,CASSLRGWNQPQHF
TRBV10-3,TRBJ1-1,NA,TRBD1,TGTGCCATCAGTGAGATAGGGGGACAGGGTGGTACTGAAGCTTTCTTT,CAISEIGGQGGTEAFF
TRBV9,TRBJ2-1,few,NA,TGTGCCAGCAGCGGGAAGGTAGGGAGCTCCTACAATGAGCAGTTCTTC,CASSGKVGSSYNEQFF
TRBV5-4,TRBJ2-3,NA,NA,TGTGCCAGCAGTCCCAAGAGAGATACGCAGTATTTT,CASSPKRDTQYF
TRBV7-9,TRBJ2-5,NA,NA,TGTGCCAGCAGCTTCCTAGGCGGTAACCAAGAGACCCAGTACTTC,CASSFLGGNQETQYF
TRBV7-8,TRBJ2-7,NA,TRBD2,TGTGCCAGCAGCTTAGCAGCGGGGAAGACCTACGAGCAGTACTTC,CASSLAAGKTYEQYF
TRBV5-1,TRBJ2-5,NA,TRBD1,TGCGCCAGCAGCTTCCGACAGGGCGCCAAGACCCAGTACTTC,CASSFRQGAKTQYF
TRBV6-5,TRBJ1-5,NA,NA,TGTGCCAGCAGTCCTTGGCTCGGCAATCAGCCCCAGCATTTT,CASSPWLGNQPQHF
TRBV6-1,TRBJ2-5,NA,TRBD2,TGTGCCAGCAGTGAGCCTAGCGGGGGCCGGCAAGAGACCCAGTACTTC,CASSEPSGGRQETQYF
TRBV7-3,TRBJ2-1,few,NA,TGTGCCAGCAGCTACGGTATAGGAGGATCTCAGTTCTTC,CASSYGIGGSQFF
TRBV29-1,TRBJ1-4,NA,NA,TGCAGCGTTGCCTCGGGAACACTTACAACTAATGAAAAACTGTTTTTT,CSVASGTLTTNEKLFF
TRBV21-1,TRBJ2-1,NA,NA,TGTGCCAGCAGCAAGCGGGGCTCCTACAATGAGCAGTTCTTC,CASSKRGSYNEQFF
TRBV4-1,TRBJ2-7,NA,NA,TGCGCCAGCAGCCAAGATGTCACCCAGGGTACCTACGAGCAGTACTTC,CASSQDVTQGTYEQYF
TRBV5-5,TRBJ2-7,NA,TRBD1,TGTGCCAGCAGACACGGGACAGGAGAGTACGAGCAGTACTTC,CASRHGTGEYEQYF
TRBV6-9,TRBJ2-7,NA,NA,TGTGCCAGCAGTTACCGGGGGAGCGTAGGGTACGAGCAGTACTTC,CASSYRGSVGYEQYF
TRBV5-1,TRBJ2-7,NA,TRBD1,TGCGCCAGCAGCCTATGGACAGGCTCCTACGAGCAGTACTTC,CASSLWTGSYEQYF
TRBV10-1,TRBJ1-1,NA,NA,TGCGCCAGCAGGGGGGCGATGAACACTGAAGCTTTCTTT,CASRGAMNTEAFF
TRBV9,TRBJ1-1,NA,NA,TGTGCCAGCAGCGTAGCACAGACTATGAACACTGAAGCTTTCTTT,CASSVAQTMNTEAFF
TRBV7-9,TRBJ2-7,NA,NA,TGTGCCAGCAGCCAACGCGGGGACCCCTACGAGCAGTACTTC,CASSQRGDPYEQYF
TRBV5-1,TRBJ2-5,NA,NA,TGCGCCAGCAGCCTTGTGCCGGGACAAACAAAGACCCAGTACTTC,CASSLVPGQTKTQYF
TRBV28,TRBJ1-2,NA,NA,TGTGCCAGCAGTATACAGGAGAACTATGGCTACACCTTC,CASSIQENYGYTF
TRBV19,TRBJ2-7,NA,NA,TGTGCCAGTAGTATCGATGACAGGAGCTCCTACGAGCAGTACTTC,CASSIDDRSSYEQYF
TRBV9,TRBJ1-4,NA,TRBD1,TGTGCCAGCAGCCCCGCCGGGACAGGGGGCGAAAAACTGTTTTTT,CASSPAGTGGEKLFF